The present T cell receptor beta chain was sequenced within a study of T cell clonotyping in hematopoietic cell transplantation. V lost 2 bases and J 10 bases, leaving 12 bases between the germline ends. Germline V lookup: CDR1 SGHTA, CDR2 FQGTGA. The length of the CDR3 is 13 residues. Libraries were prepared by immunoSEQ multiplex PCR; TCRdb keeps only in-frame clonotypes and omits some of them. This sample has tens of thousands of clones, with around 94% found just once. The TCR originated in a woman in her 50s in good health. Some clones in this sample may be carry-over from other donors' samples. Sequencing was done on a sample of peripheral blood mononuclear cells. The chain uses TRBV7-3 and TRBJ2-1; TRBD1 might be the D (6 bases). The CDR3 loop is CASSLGGGGEQFF. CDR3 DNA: TGTGCCAGCAGCTTAGGTGGGGGCGGAGAGCAGTTCTTC.